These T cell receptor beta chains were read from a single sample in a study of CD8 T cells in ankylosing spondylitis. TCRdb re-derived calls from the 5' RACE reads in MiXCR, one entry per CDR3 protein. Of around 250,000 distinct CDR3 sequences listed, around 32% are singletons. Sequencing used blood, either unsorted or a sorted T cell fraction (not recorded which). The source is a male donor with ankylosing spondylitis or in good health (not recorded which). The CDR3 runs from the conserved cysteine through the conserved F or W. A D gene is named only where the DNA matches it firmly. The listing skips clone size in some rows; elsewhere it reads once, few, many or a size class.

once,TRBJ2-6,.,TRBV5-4,TGTGCCAGCAGGCCAACGACAGGAGGCTCTGGGGCCAACGTCCTGACTTTC,CASRPTTGGSGANVLTF
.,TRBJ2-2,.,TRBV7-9,TGTGCCAGCAGCTCCCTAAATAGAGGACGTCCCGGGGAGCTGTTTTTT,CASSSLNRGRPGELFF
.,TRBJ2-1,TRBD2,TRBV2,TGTGCCAGCAGTGGATGGGGCCCTAGCGGGGGGGCCAACAATGAGCAGTTCTTC,CASSGWGPSGGANNEQFF
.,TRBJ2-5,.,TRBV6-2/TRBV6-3,TGTGCCAGCAGTTACGAGACCCAGTACTTC,CASSYETQYF
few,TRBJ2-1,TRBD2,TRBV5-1,TGCGCCAGCAGCCCTAGCGGAATTTCCAATGAGCAGTTCTTC,CASSPSGISNEQFF
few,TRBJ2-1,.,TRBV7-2,TGTGCCAGCAGCTTAGTCTTAGCTCCCTTATACAATGAGCAGTTCTTC,CASSLVLAPLYNEQFF
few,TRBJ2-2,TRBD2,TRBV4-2,TGTGCCAGCAGCCAGGCCTTCCCGGGACTAGCGGGGGCCTATAACACCGGGGAGCTGTTTTTT,CASSQAFPGLAGAYNTGELFF
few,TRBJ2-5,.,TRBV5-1,TGCGCCAGCCGCGTTTGGGGGGAAGAGACCCAGTACTTC,CASRVWGEETQYF
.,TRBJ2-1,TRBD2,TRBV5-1,TGCGCCAGCAGCTTAGGCGGGGGGGATTACAATGAGCAGTTCTTC,CASSLGGGDYNEQFF
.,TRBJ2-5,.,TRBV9,TGTGCCAGCAGCGTCGGGACCCCGGACGCCCAGTACTTC,CASSVGTPDAQYF
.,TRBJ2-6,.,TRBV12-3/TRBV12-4,TGTGCCAGCAGGGTCTCGCCGGCGTGTGGGGCCAACGTCCTGACTTTC,CASRVSPACGANVLTF
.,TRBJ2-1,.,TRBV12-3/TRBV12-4,TGTGCCAGCAGTTCCGATGGCTCCTACAATGAGCAGTTCTTC,CASSSDGSYNEQFF
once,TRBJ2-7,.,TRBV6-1,TGTGCCAGCAGTGAGGAGACGGAGTCCCCAGGGTACTTC,CASSEETESPGYF
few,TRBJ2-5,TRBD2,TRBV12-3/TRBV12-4,TGTGCCAGCAGTTTTGGCCTGAAACCTAGCGGGGGGGCCCCCCAAGAGACCCAGTACTTC,CASSFGLKPSGGAPQETQYF
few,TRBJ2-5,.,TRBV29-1,TGCAGCGTTGAAGATCTAACGTCGTTCAAGGGGACCCAGTACTTC,CSVEDLTSFKGTQYF
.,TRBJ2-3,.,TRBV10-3,TGTGCCATCAGTGAGTCGCAGAGGCTAGATACGCAGTATTTT,CAISESQRLDTQYF
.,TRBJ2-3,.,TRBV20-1,TGCAGTGCTAGAGCCTTAACCCTTCCTTCTAGCACAGATACGCAGTATTTT,CSARALTLPSSTDTQYF
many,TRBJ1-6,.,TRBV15,TGTGCCACCAGCAGAGATAGATATTTAGGTTCACCCCTCCACTTT,CATSRDRYLGSPLHF
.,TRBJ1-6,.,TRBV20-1,TGCAGTGCCACGGACCCTGGGGCAGGGATTAGTTCACCCCTCCACTTT,CSATDPGAGISSPLHF
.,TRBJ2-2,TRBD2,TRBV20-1,TGCAGTGCTCACCAAGGACTAGCGGGGAACACCGGGGAGCTGTTTTTT,CSAHQGLAGNTGELFF
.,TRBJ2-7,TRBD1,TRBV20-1,TGCAGTGCTAGGCCGTTTGGACAGGGCTCCAACGAGCAGTACTTC,CSARPFGQGSNEQYF
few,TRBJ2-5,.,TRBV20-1,TGCAGTGCTAGTTTCCGCCAAGAGACCCAGTACTTC,CSASFRQETQYF
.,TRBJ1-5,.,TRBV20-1,TGCAGTGCTAGAGCGCCCAGCGGGGCCCGTGTTAGCAATCAGCCCCAGCATTTT,CSARAPSGARVSNQPQHF